What follows describes a single TCR beta chain. Its target is unknown. Other DNA sequences in the same sample also yield this CDR3. This entry is derived from a study of shared clonotypes between healthy human individuals. The overall study: Per donor, CD8 memory used one plate, CD8 naive used two, CD4 memory used three and CD4 naive used three.

This was a deep-level run. TCRdb's copy holds only in-frame clones and misses some; the assay was immunoSEQ multiplex PCR. Found here are over 2,000,000 clones, roughly 95% of them singletons; the top ten hold 1.5% to 2%. Trimming left V 3 bases short and J 6 bases short, with 7 bases between. The V gene's germline CDR1 is LNHDA and CDR2 SQIVND (reference sequence). This CDR3 is built from 12 residues. CD45RO negativity and positive selection for CCR7 defined naive CD8 cells, a population that excluded terminally differentiated effector memory CD45RA+ cells. Study-wide results and caveats: Clonotypes not shared had lower generation probabilities than those common to all four donors. The naive CD4 repertoires of a few donors were compared, and approximately 4.7% of clonotypes were shared.

Sequenced material: naive CD8+ T cells from PBMCs. The chain has TRBV19 and TRBJ2-3; the D gene is possibly TRBD2 (6 bases). This TCR was sampled from a man younger than 30 in good health. Some clones in this sample may be carry-over from other donors' samples. The CDR3 DNA reads TGTGCCAGTAGTATTGGGGGGGATACGCAGTATTTT. Encoded protein: CASSIGGDTQYF.